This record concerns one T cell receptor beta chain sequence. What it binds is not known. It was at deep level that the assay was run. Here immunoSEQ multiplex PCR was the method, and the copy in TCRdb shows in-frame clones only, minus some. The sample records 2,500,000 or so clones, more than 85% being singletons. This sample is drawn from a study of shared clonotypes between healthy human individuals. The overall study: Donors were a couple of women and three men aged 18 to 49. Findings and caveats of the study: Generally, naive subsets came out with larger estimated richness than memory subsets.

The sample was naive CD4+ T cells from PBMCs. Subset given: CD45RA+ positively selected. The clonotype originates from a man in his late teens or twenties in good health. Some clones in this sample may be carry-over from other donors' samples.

CDR3 sequence reads: CASSIGVRHSGANVLTF. The CDR3 DNA is TGTGCCAGTAGTATTGGCGTAAGGCACTCTGGGGCCAACGTCCTGACTTTC. The J gene is TRBJ2-6, the V gene TRBV19; D is unresolved. The germline CDR1 and CDR2 sequences are LNHDA and SQIVND (reference sequence). This CDR3 has 17 amino acids. Trimming shortened V by 3 bases and J by 0 bases, and 12 bases separated the two germline ends.